This T cell receptor (beta chain) was captured by sequencing in a study of blood T cell repertoires in COVID-19. At the level of the study: Samples came from the United States, Italy and Spain, spanning acute and convalescent COVID-19. Sample material is recorded as cDNA or gDNA derived from T cells, B-cell-depleted T cells, or PBMCs.

How the authors handled the data: Reference gene primer amplification gave nucleated cell count estimates. The method was immunoSEQ multiplex PCR; TCRdb's version includes in-frame clones alone and lacks a portion of them. The DNA gave D and trimming, while V, J and clone size come from that table. Among 55,000 to 75,000 clones listed, roughly 81% were seen once. The TCR sequence derives from a human donor in a cohort sampled during active COVID-19. Sequencing used peripheral blood.

The CDR3 here is CASSQDRGHSEQYF. CDR3 DNA: TGTGCCAGTAGTCAGGACAGGGGGCATAGCGAGCAGTACTTC. V and J are TRBV19 and TRBJ2-7; 11 bases fit TRBD1. The germline V gene encodes CDR1 LNHDA and CDR2 SQIVND (reference sequence). The CDR3 loop spans 14 amino acids. Trimming cost V 5 bases and J 6 bases; bases outside gene matches: 6. Complete variable domain (other parts from reference TRBV19 and TRBJ2-7): DGGITQSPKYLFRKEGQNVTLSCEQNLNHDAMYWYRQDPGQGLRLIYYSQIVNDFQKGDIAEGYSVSREKKESFPLTVTSAQKNPTAFYLCASSQDRGHSEQYFGPGTRLTVT.